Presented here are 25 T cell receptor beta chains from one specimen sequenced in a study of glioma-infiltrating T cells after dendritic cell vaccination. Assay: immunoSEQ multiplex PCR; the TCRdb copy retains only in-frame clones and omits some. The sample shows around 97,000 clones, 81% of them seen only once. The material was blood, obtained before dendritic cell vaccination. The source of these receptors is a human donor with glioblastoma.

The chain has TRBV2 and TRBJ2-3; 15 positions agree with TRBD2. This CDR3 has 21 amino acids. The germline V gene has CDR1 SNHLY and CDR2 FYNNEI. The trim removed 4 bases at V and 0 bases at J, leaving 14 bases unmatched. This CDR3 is CASSGGTSGGHQRASTDTQYF. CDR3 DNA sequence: TGTGCCAGCAGTGGGGGGACTAGCGGGGGGCATCAACGTGCTAGCACAGATACGCAGTATTTT.

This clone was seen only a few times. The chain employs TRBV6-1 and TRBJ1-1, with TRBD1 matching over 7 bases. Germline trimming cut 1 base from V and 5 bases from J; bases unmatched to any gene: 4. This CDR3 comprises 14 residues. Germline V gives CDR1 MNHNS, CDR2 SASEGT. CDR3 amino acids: CASSEGQGSTEAFF. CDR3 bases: TGTGCCAGCAGTGAAGGACAGGGTTCGACTGAAGCTTTCTTT.

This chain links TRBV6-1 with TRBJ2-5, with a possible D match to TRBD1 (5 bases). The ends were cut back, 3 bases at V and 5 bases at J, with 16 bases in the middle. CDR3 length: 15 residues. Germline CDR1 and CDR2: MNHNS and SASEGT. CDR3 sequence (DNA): TGTGCCAGCAGTGACTCCCCAGGGCTAGGGGAGACCCAGTACTTC. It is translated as CASSDSPGLGETQYF.

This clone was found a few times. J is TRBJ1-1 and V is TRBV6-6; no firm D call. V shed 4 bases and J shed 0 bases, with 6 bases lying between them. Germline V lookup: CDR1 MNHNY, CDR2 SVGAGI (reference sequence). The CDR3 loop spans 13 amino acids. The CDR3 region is CASSFQMNTEAFF. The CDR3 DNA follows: TGTGCCAGCAGTTTCCAGATGAACACTGAAGCTTTCTTT.

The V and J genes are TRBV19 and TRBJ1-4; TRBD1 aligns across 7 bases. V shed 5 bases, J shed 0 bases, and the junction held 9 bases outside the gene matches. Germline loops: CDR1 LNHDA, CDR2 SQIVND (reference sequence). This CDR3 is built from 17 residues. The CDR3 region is CASSAQTDRPTNEKLFF. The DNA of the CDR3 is TGTGCCAGTAGTGCCCAGACGGACAGGCCAACTAATGAAAAACTGTTTTTT.

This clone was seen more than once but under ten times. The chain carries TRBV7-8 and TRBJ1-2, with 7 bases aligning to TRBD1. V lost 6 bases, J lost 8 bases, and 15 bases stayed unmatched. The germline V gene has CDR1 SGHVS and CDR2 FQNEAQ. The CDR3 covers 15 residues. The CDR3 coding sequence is TGTGCCAGCAGTACGAGGGACAGCCGGAATTCCGGCTACACCTTC. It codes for CASSTRDSRNSGYTF.

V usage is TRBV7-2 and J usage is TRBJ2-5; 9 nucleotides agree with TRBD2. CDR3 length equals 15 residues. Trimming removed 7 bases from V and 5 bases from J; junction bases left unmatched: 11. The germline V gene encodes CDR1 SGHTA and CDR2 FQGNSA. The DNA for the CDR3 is TGTGCCAGCACCATAGCGGGGGCTGGGGGTGAGACCCAGTACTTC. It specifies CASTIAGAGGETQYF.

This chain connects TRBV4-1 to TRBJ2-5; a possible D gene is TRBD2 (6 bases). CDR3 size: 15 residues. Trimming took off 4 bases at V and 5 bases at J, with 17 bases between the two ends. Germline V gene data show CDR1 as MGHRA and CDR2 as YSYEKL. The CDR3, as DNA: TGCGCCAGCAGCCTTCTTCCTCGGGGACTTGAGACCCAGTACTTC. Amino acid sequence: CASSLLPRGLETQYF.

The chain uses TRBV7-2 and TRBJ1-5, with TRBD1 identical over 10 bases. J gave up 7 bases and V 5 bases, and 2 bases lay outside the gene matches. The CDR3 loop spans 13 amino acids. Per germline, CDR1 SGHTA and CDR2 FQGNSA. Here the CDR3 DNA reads TGTGCCAGCAGCCTGGACAGGGGGCAGCCCCAGCATTTT. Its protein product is CASSLDRGQPQHF.

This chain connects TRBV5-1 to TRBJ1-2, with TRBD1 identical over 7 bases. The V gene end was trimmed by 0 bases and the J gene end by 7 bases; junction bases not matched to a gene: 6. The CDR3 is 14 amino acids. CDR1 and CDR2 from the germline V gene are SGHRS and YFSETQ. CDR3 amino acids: CASSLDRGDGGYTF. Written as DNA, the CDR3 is TGCGCCAGCAGCTTGGACAGGGGTGATGGTGGCTACACCTTC.

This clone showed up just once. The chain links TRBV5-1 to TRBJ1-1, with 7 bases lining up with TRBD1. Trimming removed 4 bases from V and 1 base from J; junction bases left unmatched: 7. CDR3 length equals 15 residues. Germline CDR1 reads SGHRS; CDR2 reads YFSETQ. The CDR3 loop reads CASSQRQGGNTEAFF. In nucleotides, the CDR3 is TGCGCCAGCAGCCAAAGACAGGGAGGGAACACTGAAGCTTTCTTT. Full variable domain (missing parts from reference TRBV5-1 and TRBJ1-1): KAGVTQTPRYLIKTRGQQVTLSCSPISGHRSVSWYQQTPGQGLQFLFEYFSETQRNKGNFPGRFSGRQFSNSRSEMNVSTLELGDSALYLCASSQRQGGNTEAFFGQGTRLTVV.

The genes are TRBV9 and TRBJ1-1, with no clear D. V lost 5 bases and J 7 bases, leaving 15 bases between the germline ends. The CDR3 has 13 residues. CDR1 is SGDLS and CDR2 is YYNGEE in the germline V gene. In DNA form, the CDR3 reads TGTGCCAGCAGTCCCGGACTCGGGGTTGAAGCTTTCTTT. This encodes CASSPGLGVEAFF. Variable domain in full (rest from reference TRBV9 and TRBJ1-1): DSGVTQTPKHLITATGQRVTLRCSPRSGDLSVYWYQQSLDQGLQFLIQYYNGEERAKGNILERFSAQQFPDLHSELNLSSLELGDSALYFCASSPGLGVEAFFGQGTRLTVV.

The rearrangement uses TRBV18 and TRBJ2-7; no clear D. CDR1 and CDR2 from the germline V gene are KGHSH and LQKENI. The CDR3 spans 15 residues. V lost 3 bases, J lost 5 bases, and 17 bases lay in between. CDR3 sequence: CASSPPHSRIDEQYF. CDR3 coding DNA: TGTGCCAGCTCACCCCCCCACAGTCGAATCGACGAGCAGTACTTC.

The CDR3, as DNA: TGTGCCAGCAGCCTAGGACAGAGGGAAGCTTTCTTT. The encoded protein is CASSLGQREAFF. The gene calls are TRBV5-6 and TRBJ1-1; weak D call: TRBD1 (6 bases). Germline V gene data show CDR1 as SGHDT and CDR2 as YYEEEE. V lost 4 bases to trimming and J lost 8 bases, with 12 bases between them. There are 12 residues in the CDR3.

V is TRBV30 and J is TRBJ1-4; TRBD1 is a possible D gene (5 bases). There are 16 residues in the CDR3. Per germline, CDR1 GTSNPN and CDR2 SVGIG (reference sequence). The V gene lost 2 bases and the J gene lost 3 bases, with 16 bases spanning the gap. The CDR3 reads CAWSRPPPRANEKLFF. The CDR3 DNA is TGTGCCTGGAGTCGACCTCCCCCCAGGGCTAATGAAAAACTGTTTTTT.

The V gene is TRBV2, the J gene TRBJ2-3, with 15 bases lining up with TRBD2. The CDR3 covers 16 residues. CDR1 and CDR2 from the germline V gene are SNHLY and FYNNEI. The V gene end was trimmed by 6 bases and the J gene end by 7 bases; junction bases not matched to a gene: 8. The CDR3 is CASRVGLAGGRNTQYF. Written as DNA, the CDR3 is TGTGCCAGCAGGGTTGGACTAGCGGGGGGGCGAAATACGCAGTATTTT.

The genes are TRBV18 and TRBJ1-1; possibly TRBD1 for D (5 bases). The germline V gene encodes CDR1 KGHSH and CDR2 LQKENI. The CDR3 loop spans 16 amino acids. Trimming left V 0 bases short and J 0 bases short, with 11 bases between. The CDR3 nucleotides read TGTGCCAGCTCACCACCCGGAACAGGAATGAACACTGAAGCTTTCTTT. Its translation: CASSPPGTGMNTEAFF.

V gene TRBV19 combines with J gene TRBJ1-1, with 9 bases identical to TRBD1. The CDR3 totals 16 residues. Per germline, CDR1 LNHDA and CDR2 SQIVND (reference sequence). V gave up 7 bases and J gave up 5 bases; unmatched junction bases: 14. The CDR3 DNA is TGTGCCAGTATAGAGGAATGGGGGACAGGGATTACTGAAGCTTTCTTT. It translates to CASIEEWGTGITEAFF.

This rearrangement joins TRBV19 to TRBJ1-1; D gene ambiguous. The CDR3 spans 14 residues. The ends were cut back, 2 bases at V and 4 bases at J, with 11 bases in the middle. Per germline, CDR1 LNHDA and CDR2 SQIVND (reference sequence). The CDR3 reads CASSISVYGTEAFF. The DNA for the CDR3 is TGTGCCAGTAGTATAAGCGTCTACGGCACTGAAGCTTTCTTT. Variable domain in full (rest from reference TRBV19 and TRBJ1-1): DGGITQSPKYLFRKEGQNVTLSCEQNLNHDAMYWYRQDPGQGLRLIYYSQIVNDFQKGDIAEGYSVSREKKESFPLTVTSAQKNPTAFYLCASSISVYGTEAFFGQGTRLTVV.

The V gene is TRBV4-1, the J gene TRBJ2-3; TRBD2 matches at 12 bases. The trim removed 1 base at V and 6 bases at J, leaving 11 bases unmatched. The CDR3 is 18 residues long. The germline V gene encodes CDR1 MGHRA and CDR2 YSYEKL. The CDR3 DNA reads TGCGCCAGCAGCCAAGGTCTAGCGGGGGGGTTTAGGGGGGATACGCAGTATTTT. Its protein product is CASSQGLAGGFRGDTQYF.

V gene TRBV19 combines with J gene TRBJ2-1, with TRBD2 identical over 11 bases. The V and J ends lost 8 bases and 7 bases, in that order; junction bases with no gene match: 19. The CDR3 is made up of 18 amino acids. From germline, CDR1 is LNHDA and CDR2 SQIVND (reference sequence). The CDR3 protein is CASSRDTISGGGRNEQFF. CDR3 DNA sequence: TGTGCCAGTTCCCGGGACACAATTAGCGGGGGGGGTAGAAATGAGCAGTTCTTC.

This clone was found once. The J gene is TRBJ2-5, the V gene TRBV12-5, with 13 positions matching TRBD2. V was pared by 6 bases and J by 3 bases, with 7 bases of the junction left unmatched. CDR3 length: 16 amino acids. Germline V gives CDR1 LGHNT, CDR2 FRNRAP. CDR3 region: CASGTPGTSGEETQYF. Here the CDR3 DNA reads TGTGCTAGTGGAACCCCCGGGACTAGCGGGGAAGAGACCCAGTACTTC.

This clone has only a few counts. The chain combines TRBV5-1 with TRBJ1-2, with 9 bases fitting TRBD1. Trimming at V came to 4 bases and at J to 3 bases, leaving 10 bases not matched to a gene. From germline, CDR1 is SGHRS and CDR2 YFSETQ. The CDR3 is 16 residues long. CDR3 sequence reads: CASSPDDRGFDYGYTF. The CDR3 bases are TGCGCCAGCAGCCCGGATGACAGGGGGTTTGACTATGGCTACACCTTC. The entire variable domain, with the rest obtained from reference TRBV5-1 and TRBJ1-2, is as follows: KAGVTQTPRYLIKTRGQQVTLSCSPISGHRSVSWYQQTPGQGLQFLFEYFSETQRNKGNFPGRFSGRQFSNSRSEMNVSTLELGDSALYLCASSPDDRGFDYGYTFGSGTRLTVV.

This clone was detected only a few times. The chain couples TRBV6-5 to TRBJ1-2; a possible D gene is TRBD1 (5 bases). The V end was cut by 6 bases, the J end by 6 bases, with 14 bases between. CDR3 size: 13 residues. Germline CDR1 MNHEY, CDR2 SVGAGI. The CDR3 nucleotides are TGTGCCAGCAGGCCAGGGCATGGGGATGGCTACACCTTC. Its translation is CASRPGHGDGYTF.

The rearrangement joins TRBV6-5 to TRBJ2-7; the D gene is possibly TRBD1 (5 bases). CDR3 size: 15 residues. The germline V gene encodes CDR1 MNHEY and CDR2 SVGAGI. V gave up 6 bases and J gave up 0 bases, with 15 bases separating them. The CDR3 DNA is TGTGCCAGCAGAGACAGACGGTCCGGCTCCTACGAGCAGTACTTC. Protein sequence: CASRDRRSGSYEQYF.